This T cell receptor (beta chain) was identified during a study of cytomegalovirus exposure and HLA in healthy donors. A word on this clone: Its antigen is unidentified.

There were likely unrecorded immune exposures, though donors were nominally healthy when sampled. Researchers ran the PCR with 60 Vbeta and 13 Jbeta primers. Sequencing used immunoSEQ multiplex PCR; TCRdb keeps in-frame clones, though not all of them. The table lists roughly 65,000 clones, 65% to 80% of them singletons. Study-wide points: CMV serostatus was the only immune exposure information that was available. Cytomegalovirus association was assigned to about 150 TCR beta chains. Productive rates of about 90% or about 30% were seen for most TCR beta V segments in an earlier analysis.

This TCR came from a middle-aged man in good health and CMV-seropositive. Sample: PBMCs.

The CDR3 here is CASSPQKDTEAFF. The CDR3 DNA sequence: TGTGCCAGCTCACCCCAGAAAGACACTGAAGCTTTCTTT. The V gene is TRBV18, the J gene TRBJ1-1; D ambiguous. CDR1 and CDR2 from the germline V gene are KGHSH and LQKENI. The V and J ends lost 3 bases and 3 bases respectively, with 8 bases between them. CDR3 length equals 13 residues.